Listed below are T cell receptor beta chains from one sample, sequenced in a study of cytomegalovirus exposure and HLA in healthy donors. Generated by immunoSEQ multiplex PCR, the TCRdb table keeps only in-frame clones and is missing some. The sample yields about 130,000 clones, over 70% seen once. Sequenced sample: PBMCs. The origin of the receptors is a man aged 40-55 years in good health and CMV-seronegative. CDR3s include the opening cysteine and the closing phenylalanine or tryptophan. A D gene is named only where the DNA matches it firmly. Clone size is given for some rows only: seen once, a few or many times, or a class if the clone is expanded.

TRBJ2-7,TRBV28,-,TRBD2,TGTGCCAGCAGCGCCCCCGGGTTAGGGACTAGCGGGAGGGAGGGCTACGAGCAGTACTTC,CASSAPGLGTSGREGYEQYF
TRBJ1-1,TRBV30,once,-,TGTGCCTGGGTACCAGTCGGACAGATGAACACTGAAGCTTTCTTT,CAWVPVGQMNTEAFF
TRBJ1-3,TRBV30,-,-,TGTGCCTGGAACAGGCACTCTGGAAACACCATATATTTT,CAWNRHSGNTIYF
TRBJ2-7,TRBV7-9,few,TRBD2,TGTGCCAGCACCTTTCGGGAGCGACTAGCGGGAGGTGAAACCTACGAGCAGTACTTC,CASTFRERLAGGETYEQYF
TRBJ1-5,TRBV30,once,-,TGTGCCTGGAGCCCCGGGTATAGCAATCAGCCCCAGCATTTT,CAWSPGYSNQPQHF
TRBJ2-1,TRBV6-5,-,-,TGTGCCAGCTTATGGGGCGTCTCCTACAATGAGCAGTTCTTC,CASLWGVSYNEQFF
TRBJ2-1,TRBV15,-,TRBD2,TGTGCCACCAGCAGAACACTAGCGTCAATCTACAATGAGCAGTTCTTC,CATSRTLASIYNEQFF
TRBJ2-7,TRBV19,-,-,TGTGCCAGTAGTACTACAGGGGGGGCTTACGAGCAGTACTTC,CASSTTGGAYEQYF
TRBJ2-5,TRBV5-1,-,-,TGCGCCAGCAGCTTATCCCCGGGGACCCAGTACTTC,CASSLSPGTQYF
TRBJ2-1,TRBV5-1,-,TRBD2,TGCGCCAGCAGCTTAAGACTAGCGGGGTACAATGAGCAGTTCTTC,CASSLRLAGYNEQFF
TRBJ1-4,TRBV9,few,-,TGTGCCAGCAGCCCTGTGGCGGGGGAAAAACTGTTTTTT,CASSPVAGEKLFF
TRBJ2-3,TRBV6-5,-,TRBD2,TGTGCCAGCAGTGCTAGCGGAGGCACAGATACGCAGTATTTT,CASSASGGTDTQYF
TRBJ2-7,TRBV7-2,-,TRBD1,TGTGCCAGCAGCTTAGGGCAGGGGGCCCAGTACGAGCAGTACTTC,CASSLGQGAQYEQYF
TRBJ1-1,TRBV10-3,medium-sized,TRBD1,TGTGCATCGCAGGGGGGAGGTGTGAACACTGAAGCTTTCTTT,CASQGGGVNTEAFF
TRBJ1-1,TRBV7-3,-,-,TGTGCCAGCAGCTTAATCAGCGGTGAAGCTTTCTTT,CASSLISGEAFF
TRBJ1-4,TRBV30,few,TRBD1,TGTGCCTGGAGTGTATCAGGGGGCGATGAAAAACTGTTTTTT,CAWSVSGGDEKLFF
TRBJ1-5,TRBV29-1,-,-,TGCAGCGTTGCAGGGGCGCCCGATAGCAATCAGCCCCAGCATTTT,CSVAGAPDSNQPQHF
TRBJ1-2,TRBV7-2,-,-,TGTGCCAGCAGCCGACCGGAGGGCGGAGGCTACACCTTC,CASSRPEGGGYTF
TRBJ1-5,TRBV4-2,-,-,TGTGCCAGCAGCCAAGATCTGGGGCAGGATAATCAGCCCCAGCATTTT,CASSQDLGQDNQPQHF
TRBJ2-1,TRBV30,-,TRBD2,TGTGCCTGGGCTAGCGGGGGGGCGGGGGTTTTGGATGAGCAGTTCTTC,CAWASGGAGVLDEQFF
TRBJ1-2,TRBV6-5,-,TRBD1,TGTGCCAGCAGTTACTCGGCAGGGGGCTATGGCTACACCTTC,CASSYSAGGYGYTF
TRBJ2-1,TRBV30,once,-,TGTGCCTGGAGCCGAGAGACAGTCTCTCCTAACAATGAGCAGTTCTTC,CAWSRETVSPNNEQFF
TRBJ2-5,TRBV5-6,few,-,TGTGCCAGCAGCTTAATCGGGGGTACAGAGACCCAGTACTTC,CASSLIGGTETQYF
TRBJ2-1,TRBV7-2,once,TRBD1,TGTGCCAGCAGCCCGGGGACAGACAATGAGCAGTTCTTC,CASSPGTDNEQFF
TRBJ2-7,TRBV5-1,-,TRBD1,TGCGCCAGCAGCTTGGAATTATTGGGACAGGGGGCCGACGAGCAGTACTTC,CASSLELLGQGADEQYF
TRBJ2-3,TRBV9,-,TRBD2,TGTGCCAGCAGCCCCTGGGACATTAGCGGGATCAGCACAGATACGCAGTATTTT,CASSPWDISGISTDTQYF
TRBJ1-5,TRBV5-3,-,-,TGTGCCAGAAGCTTGGGGGGGCAGGGGCTTCAGCCCCAGCATTTT,CARSLGGQGLQPQHF
TRBJ1-2,TRBV5-1,-,-,TGCGCCAGCAGCTTGGACAGCTATGGCTACACCTTC,CASSLDSYGYTF
TRBJ1-1,TRBV11-1,-,TRBD1,TGTGCCAGCAGCTATGCCGGGACAGACACTGAAGCTTTCTTT,CASSYAGTDTEAFF
TRBJ2-3,TRBV4-3,-,-,TGCGCCAGCAGCCAAGAGCGGCGAGAGCCTAGCACAGATACGCAGTATTTT,CASSQERREPSTDTQYF
TRBJ1-3,TRBV7-2,-,-,TGTGCCAGCAGCTTAGACAGAGCTGGAAACACCATATATTTT,CASSLDRAGNTIYF
TRBJ2-3,TRBV6-1,-,-,TGTGCCAGCAGTGAATCCCGGACAGTGGGAGATACGCAGTATTTT,CASSESRTVGDTQYF
TRBJ2-7,TRBV7-7,-,TRBD2,TGTGCCAGCAGCCCCGGACTAGCGAGCTACGAGCAGTACTTC,CASSPGLASYEQYF
TRBJ1-1,TRBV9,-,TRBD1,TGTGCCAGTTCCGGGACAGGGATGACTGAAGCTTTCTTT,CASSGTGMTEAFF
TRBJ1-2,TRBV30,-,-,TGTGCCTGGATTCTCATGGGGGCTGGTGGCTACACCTTC,CAWILMGAGGYTF